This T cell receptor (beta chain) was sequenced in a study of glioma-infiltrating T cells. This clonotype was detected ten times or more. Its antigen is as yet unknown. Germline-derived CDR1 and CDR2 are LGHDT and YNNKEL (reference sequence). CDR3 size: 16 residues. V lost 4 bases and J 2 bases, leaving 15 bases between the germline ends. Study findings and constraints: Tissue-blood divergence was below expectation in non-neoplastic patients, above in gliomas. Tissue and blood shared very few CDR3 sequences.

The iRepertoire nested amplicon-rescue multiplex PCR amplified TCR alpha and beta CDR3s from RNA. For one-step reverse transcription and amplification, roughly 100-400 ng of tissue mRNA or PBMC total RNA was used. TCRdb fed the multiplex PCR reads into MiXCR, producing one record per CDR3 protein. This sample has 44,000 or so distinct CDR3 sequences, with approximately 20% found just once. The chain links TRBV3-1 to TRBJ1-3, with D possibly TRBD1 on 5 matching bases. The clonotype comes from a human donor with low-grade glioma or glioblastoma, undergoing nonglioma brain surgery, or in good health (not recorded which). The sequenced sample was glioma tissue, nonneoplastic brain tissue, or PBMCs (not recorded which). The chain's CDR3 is CASSRLQGVAGNTIYF. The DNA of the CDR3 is TGTGCCAGCAGCCGACTTCAGGGAGTAGCTGGAAACACCATATATTTT.